This TCR beta chain was sequenced for a study of breast tumors, draining lymph nodes, adjacent tissues. TCRdb reprocessed the multiplex PCR reads via MiXCR and lists one record per CDR3 protein. The sample consists of some 100,000 distinct CDR3 sequences, 21% of them appearing once. This clonotype has only a few counts. Axillary draining lymph nodes of breast cancer patients supplied the node samples. V gave up 3 bases and J gave up 9 bases; unmatched junction bases: 5. CDR1 is MGHRA, CDR2 YSYEKL, per germline. CDR3 length: 14 residues. This receptor was obtained from a female donor with breast cancer. Some clones in this sample may be carry-over from other donors' samples. This rearrangement joins TRBV4-1 to TRBJ2-1, with 10 positions matching TRBD1. Sequencing was done on a sample of axillary lymph node tissue. This CDR3 reads CASSHDRGRGEQFF. The DNA of the CDR3 is TGCGCCAGCAGCCACGACAGGGGGCGGGGTGAGCAGTTCTTC.